Following are 15 T cell receptor beta chains from one sample sequenced in a study of beta chain features in type 1 diabetes listed by TCRdb under 2018. What the study reported, not specific to this receptor: In all four CD4+ subsets, TCRB CDR3 length was moderately but significantly shorter in type 1 diabetes patients.

Library prep was done by the immunoSEQ multiplex PCR assay. The entire amount of isolated RNA was reverse transcribed using the High Capacity cDNA Reverse Transcription Kit, so the sequenced TCRB transcripts were expressed ones. TCRdb took this table from immuneACCESS and kept in-frame rearrangements with V and J called. Such tables lack part of the clones; where checked against another copy, unresolved V genes explain under half of the gap, and the rest is unexplained. Present in this sample are roughly 260,000 clones, about a tenth of which were seen just once. The ten largest clones represent roughly 0.017% of the sample. Their recognized antigens are unknown. Sequenced: naive CD4+ T cells from blood. In light of the paper, this sample's cell subset or site label describes: true naive CD4+ T cells. Source of these receptors: a man aged 25 to 40 with type 1 diabetes.

This clone was recorded a few times. This chain joins TRBV9 and TRBJ1-2; no reliable D call. Germline V gene data show CDR1 as SGDLS and CDR2 as YYNGEE. The CDR3 extends over 13 amino acids. Trimming shortened V by 0 bases and J by 2 bases, and 5 bases separated the two germline ends. The CDR3 here is CASSVAGNYGYTF. CDR3 DNA sequence: TGTGCCAGCAGCGTAGCAGGAAACTATGGCTACACCTTC.

The chain couples TRBV12-5 to TRBJ1-2, with D possibly being TRBD1 (6 bases). This CDR3 is 13 amino acids long. From germline, CDR1 is LGHNT and CDR2 FRNRAP. V was clipped by 6 bases and J by 4 bases, with 12 bases between them. DNA for the CDR3: TGTGCTAGTGGCACAGGGAGAAGCTATGGCTACACCTTC. Translation: CASGTGRSYGYTF. Drawing the rest from reference TRBV12-5 and TRBJ1-2, the complete variable domain is DARVTQTPRHKVTEMGQEVTMRCQPILGHNTVFWYRQTMMQGLELLAYFRNRAPLDDSGMPKDRFSAEMPDATLATLKIQPSEPRDSAVYFCASGTGRSYGYTFGSGTRLTVV.

This clone has just a few counts. The chain uses TRBV2 and TRBJ1-2; the match to TRBD1 covers 11 bases. Per germline, CDR1 SNHLY and CDR2 FYNNEI. V trimming: 6 bases; J trimming: 4 bases; junction bases outside the gene matches: 7. This CDR3 is 15 amino acids long. The CDR3 DNA sequence: TGTGCCAGCAGGCAACGGACAGGGGGCTTCTATGGCTACACCTTC. Amino acids: CASRQRTGGFYGYTF.

The chain recombines TRBV28 with TRBJ2-5; maybe TRBD1 (5 bases). This CDR3 is built from 15 residues. V was cut by 8 bases and J by 5 bases, with 21 bases left in between. The V gene's germline CDR1 is MDHEN and CDR2 SYDVKM. CDR3 amino acids: CASSPPAGNKETQYF. The CDR3 nucleotides are TGTGCCAGCTCCCCCCCAGCAGGGAACAAGGAGACCCAGTACTTC.

This clone appeared a few times. In nucleotides, the CDR3 is TGCAGCGTTGACAGGGGCAGGGGATACGGTGGCTACACCTTC. It is translated as CSVDRGRGYGGYTF. The chain uses TRBV29-1 and TRBJ1-2; D is possibly TRBD1 (6 bases). Trimming pared 3 bases from V and 7 bases from J, leaving 18 bases between. This CDR3 spans 14 amino acids. The germline gives CDR1 SQVTM, CDR2 ANQGSEA.

The chain combines TRBV6-6 with TRBJ2-1, with 8 bases identical to TRBD1. Germline V gives CDR1 MNHNY, CDR2 SVGAGI (reference sequence). The CDR3 runs 14 residues. After removal of 5 bases from V and 6 bases from J, the junction contained 6 bases not matched to a gene. As DNA, the CDR3 is TGTGCCAGCAGTACGGGACAGGACATCAATGAGCAGTTCTTC. It specifies CASSTGQDINEQFF.

This clone was counted a few times. The gene calls are TRBV19 and TRBJ1-1; 7 bases map to TRBD1. The CDR3 totals 12 residues. The trim removed 4 bases at V and 7 bases at J, leaving 3 bases unmatched. Looked up from germline, CDR1 is LNHDA and CDR2 is SQIVND (reference sequence). DNA for the CDR3: TGTGCCAGTAGTACCAGGGGGTATGAAGCTTTCTTT. This encodes CASSTRGYEAFF.

This clone was detected a few times. The chain is built from TRBV28 and TRBJ2-7; 8 nucleotides match TRBD1. The CDR3 has 13 amino acids. The germline V gene has CDR1 MDHEN and CDR2 SYDVKM. V lost 4 bases and J lost 3; bases outside the gene matches: 2. CDR3 nucleotides: TGTGCCAGCAGTTCAGGGGGCGGCTACGAGCAGTACTTC. It is translated as CASSSGGGYEQYF.

This clone was counted a few times. V and J are TRBV25-1 and TRBJ2-3, with 8 nucleotides matching TRBD1. V dropped 2 bases and J dropped 7; count of bases not matched to a gene: 11. From germline, CDR1 is MGHDK and CDR2 SYGVNS. The CDR3 totals 16 residues. The CDR3 DNA reads TGTGCCAGCAGTGAAGTCGGGACAGGAATTGCACATACGCAGTATTTT. It translates to CASSEVGTGIAHTQYF.

The J gene is TRBJ2-7, the V gene TRBV19; the match to TRBD1 covers 8 bases. V lost 10 bases to trimming and J lost 5 bases; unmatched junction nucleotides: 13. Germline V gene sequence: CDR1 LNHDA, CDR2 SQIVND (reference sequence). The CDR3 contains 14 residues. The CDR3 region has the DNA TGTGCCACCACCCCGAGGACAGGGATGAACGAGCAGTACTTC. This encodes CATTPRTGMNEQYF.

The table lists this clone with a few counts. The chain combines TRBV14 with TRBJ2-3; 8 bases are shared with TRBD2. Germline CDR1 and CDR2: SGHDN and FVKESK. The CDR3 has 16 amino acids. The V and J ends lost 1 base and 2 bases, in that order; junction bases with no gene match: 5. CDR3 residues: CASSQAWTSLTDTQYF. The CDR3, as DNA: TGTGCCAGCAGCCAAGCCTGGACTAGCCTCACAGATACGCAGTATTTT.

A word on this clone: At the DNA level, this CDR3 is encoded by other sequences in the same sample as well. V is TRBV5-1 and J is TRBJ2-7; D might be TRBD1 (6 bases). Trimming shortened V by 0 bases and J by 4 bases, and 8 bases separated the two germline ends. Germline CDR1 is SGHRS and CDR2 is YFSETQ. This CDR3 spans 13 amino acids. The CDR3 loop is CASSLDREYEQYF. The CDR3 DNA is TGCGCCAGCAGCTTGGACAGGGAGTACGAGCAGTACTTC.

This chain connects TRBV4-2 to TRBJ1-2; D gene ambiguous. The CDR3 is 12 amino acids. Germline V gene lookup returns CDR1 LGHNA and CDR2 YNFKEQ. V lost 0 bases and J lost 5, with 4 bases in between. CDR3 sequence: CASSQDRYGYTF. The CDR3 nucleotides are TGTGCCAGCAGCCAAGACAGATATGGCTACACCTTC.

The chain is built from TRBV15 and TRBJ1-1; D is unclear. The CDR3 extends over 16 amino acids. V dropped 0 bases and J dropped 0 bases, with 11 bases sitting between them. Per germline, CDR1 LNHNV and CDR2 YYDKDF (reference sequence). CDR3 residues: CATSRDGGSMNTEAFF. The CDR3 DNA reads as TGTGCCACCAGCAGAGATGGAGGCAGCATGAACACTGAAGCTTTCTTT.

The chain joins TRBV7-3 to TRBJ1-1, with 7 bases fitting TRBD1. The CDR3 spans 13 residues. Germline assignment: CDR1 SGHTA and CDR2 FQGTGA. V was pared by 5 bases and J by 3 bases, with 3 bases of the junction left unmatched. CDR3 nucleotide sequence: TGTGCCAGCAGCGCGACAGGGTACACTGAAGCTTTCTTT. This translates into CASSATGYTEAFF.